The rows below give T cell receptor beta chains drawn from one sample of a study of resident and recirculating memory T cells in vitiligo. Profiling relied on immunoSEQ multiplex PCR, and the TCRdb table lists in-frame clones only, not all of them. Among 70,000 to 95,000 clones, roughly 94% were seen once, and the ten largest hold 5%. Sequenced: blood. The receptor set was obtained from a male donor with vitiligo. Each CDR3 is given with its conserved first and last residue. The D gene is left open where the match is weak. Clone size appears in some rows only: once, few, many, or a class for an expanded clone.

>.|TRBV2|TRBJ2-3|.
CASKVRGGTDTQYF
TGTGCCAGCAAGGTTCGGGGAGGCACAGATACGCAGTATTTT
>.|TRBV5-4|TRBJ1-5|.
CASSPNPGSNQPQHF
TGTGCCAGCAGTCCGAATCCGGGGTCCAATCAGCCCCAGCATTTT
>.|TRBV19|TRBJ1-2|TRBD1
CASSMLGTGGDLGYTF
TGTGCCAGTAGTATGTTGGGGACAGGGGGGGATCTTGGCTACACCTTC
>.|TRBV6-5|TRBJ2-5|TRBD1
CASSYGQGQETQYF
TGTGCCAGCAGTTACGGACAGGGCCAAGAGACCCAGTACTTC
>.|TRBV5-6|TRBJ2-3|.
CASSFISTDTQYF
TGTGCCAGCAGCTTTATTAGCACAGATACGCAGTATTTT
>.|TRBV7-9|TRBJ2-7|TRBD1
CASSPGQGGLEQYF
TGTGCCAGCAGCCCGGGACAGGGGGGACTCGAGCAGTACTTC
>.|TRBV27|TRBJ2-6|TRBD1
CASSPRDSLSGANVLTF
TGTGCCAGCAGTCCACGGGACAGCTTATCTGGGGCCAACGTCCTGACTTTC
>.|TRBV15|TRBJ1-5|TRBD1
CATSREGTGLPNQPQHF
TGTGCCACCAGCAGAGAAGGGACAGGACTCCCCAATCAGCCCCAGCATTTT
>.|TRBV19|TRBJ2-7|TRBD1
CASSLGAGQGISYEQYF
TGTGCCAGTAGTCTGGGTGCGGGACAGGGGATCTCCTACGAGCAGTACTTC
>.|TRBV5-4|TRBJ2-2|.
CASSLSSVGELFF
TGTGCCAGCAGCTTGTCCAGTGTCGGGGAGCTGTTTTTT
>.|TRBV28|TRBJ2-1|TRBD2
CASSLFVAGGYNEQFF
TGTGCCAGCAGTTTATTCGTAGCGGGAGGCTACAATGAGCAGTTCTTC
>.|TRBV7-3|TRBJ2-1|TRBD2
CASSPRTSGSNEQFF
TGTGCCAGCAGCCCCCGGACTAGCGGAAGCAATGAGCAGTTCTTC
>.|TRBV4-1|TRBJ2-3|.
CASSQGGFSDTQYF
TGCGCCAGCAGCCAGGGGGGATTCTCGGATACGCAGTATTTT
>.|TRBV4-3|TRBJ2-5|TRBD2
CASSQIVGRAGETQYF
TGCGCCAGCAGCCAAATAGTCGGGAGGGCCGGTGAGACCCAGTACTTC
>.|TRBV7-8|TRBJ1-1|.
CASSGGRILNTEAFF
TGTGCCAGCAGCGGGGGGAGGATCCTGAACACTGAAGCTTTCTTT
>.|TRBV27|TRBJ2-7|.
CASSLSGRPEQYF
TGTGCCAGCAGTTTATCGGGGCGGCCCGAGCAGTACTTC
>once|TRBV27|TRBJ2-5|.
CASSSSGAGTQYF
TGTGCCAGCAGTTCCTCGGGAGCGGGGACCCAGTACTTC
>.|TRBV4-1|TRBJ2-3|.
CASSQDRARADTQYF
TGCGCCAGCAGCCAAGACAGGGCTAGGGCAGATACGCAGTATTTT
>.|TRBV28|TRBJ2-1|TRBD2
CASSPTGLADNEQFF
TGTGCCAGCAGTCCCACGGGACTAGCGGACAATGAGCAGTTCTTC
>.|TRBV5-4|TRBJ1-2|.
CASSLSQAFGYTF
TGTGCCAGCAGCTTGAGTCAGGCCTTTGGCTACACCTTC
>.|TRBV30|TRBJ2-1|TRBD2
CAWSIGTRGNEQFF
TGTGCCTGGAGTATAGGGACTAGAGGTAATGAGCAGTTCTTC
>.|TRBV6-1|TRBJ2-7|.
CASSEPLQGPYEQYF
TGTGCCAGCAGTGAACCCCTGCAGGGCCCCTACGAGCAGTACTTC
>.|TRBV7-8|TRBJ2-7|.
CASSHEIILYEQYF
TGTGCCAGCAGCCACGAGATAATTCTCTACGAGCAGTACTTC
>.|TRBV4-1|TRBJ1-4|.
CASSQVLGRVTFNEKLFF
TGCGCCAGCAGCCAGGTACTAGGACGGGTGACCTTTAATGAAAAACTGTTTTTT
>.|TRBV4-3|TRBJ2-7|.
CASSQEQLARSTHYEQYF
TGCGCCAGCAGCCAAGAACAGCTCGCCCGTTCAACCCACTACGAGCAGTACTTC
>.|TRBV19|TRBJ2-4|TRBD2
CASSPRGGRNIQYF
TGTGCCAGTAGTCCCCGGGGAGGGAGAAACATTCAGTACTTC
>.|TRBV7-9|TRBJ2-7|TRBD1
CASSDDFRPTGGEQYF
TGTGCCAGCAGCGACGACTTTAGGCCCACAGGGGGCGAGCAGTACTTC
>.|TRBV11-2|TRBJ1-1|.
CASSSQGNLEAFF
TGTGCCAGCAGCTCTCAGGGAAACCTGGAAGCTTTCTTT
>.|TRBV5-1|TRBJ2-1|.
CASSLAQRVAPSFF
TGCGCCAGCAGCTTGGCCCAGCGGGTAGCCCCCTCGTTCTTC
>.|TRBV7-9|TRBJ1-2|TRBD1
CASSPGTGTYGYTF
TGTGCCAGCAGCCCTGGGACAGGGACCTATGGCTACACCTTC
>.|TRBV27|TRBJ2-2|TRBD2
CASSLDGLAVPPGTGELFF
TGTGCCAGCAGTTTAGATGGACTAGCGGTCCCCCCGGGCACCGGGGAGCTGTTTTTT
>.|TRBV4-2|TRBJ1-3|.
CASSPGGLSSGNTIYF
TGTGCCAGCAGCCCAGGTGGTCTCAGCTCTGGAAACACCATATATTTT
>.|TRBV4-2|TRBJ1-3|TRBD1
CASSLDRGSGNTIYF
TGTGCCAGCAGCCTCGACAGGGGGTCTGGAAACACCATATATTTT
>.|TRBV6-5|TRBJ2-1|TRBD2
CASSPPGLAGVLQFF
TGTGCCAGCAGCCCCCCTGGACTAGCGGGAGTACTGCAGTTCTTC
>.|TRBV9|TRBJ2-1|TRBD2
CASSVGLAGGGEQFF
TGTGCCAGCAGCGTAGGTTTAGCGGGAGGGGGTGAGCAGTTCTTC
>.|TRBV10-3|TRBJ1-1|.
CATLSNTEAFF
TGTGCCACCCTTTCGAACACTGAAGCTTTCTTT
>.|TRBV19|TRBJ2-7|TRBD2
CASSGTSQREQYF
TGTGCCAGTAGTGGGACTAGCCAGAGGGAGCAGTACTTC
>.|TRBV5-1|TRBJ2-3|TRBD2
CASSQGLAGISGTDTQYF
TGCGCCAGCAGCCAGGGACTAGCGGGAATTTCTGGCACAGATACGCAGTATTTT
>.|TRBV2|TRBJ2-5|.
CASSEALGAGEGETQYF
TGTGCCAGCAGTGAAGCGCTGGGGGCGGGAGAGGGGGAGACCCAGTACTTC